A single sample gave rise to the 23 T cell receptor beta chains below, sequenced in a study of blood T cell repertoires in COVID-19. Some clones are missing from TCRdb's copy, which holds only in-frame ones; the method was immunoSEQ multiplex PCR. The sample includes around 60,000 clones, about nine tenths of them seen just once. Material: peripheral blood. The receptor source for this set is a human donor with active COVID-19. The donor label of this sample is uncertain.

The chain links TRBV11-3 to TRBJ2-1, with TRBD2 as a possible D gene (5 bases). Trimming stripped 2 bases from V and 7 bases from J, with 18 bases between. CDR1 is SGHNT and CDR2 is YENEEA in the germline V gene. The CDR3 has 16 residues. The CDR3 protein is CASSLIGAEPGNEQFF. In DNA, the CDR3 is TGTGCCAGCAGCTTAATTGGCGCGGAGCCGGGGAATGAGCAGTTCTTC.

The rearrangement links TRBV18 to TRBJ1-6; D is perhaps TRBD1 (6 bases). V lost 3 bases and J lost 7, with 16 bases in between. Germline V CDR1 and CDR2: KGHSH, LQKENI. The CDR3 has 16 residues. CDR3 in amino acids: CASSPQPSGQNSPLHF. CDR3 bases: TGTGCCAGCTCACCGCAACCCTCGGGACAAAATTCACCCCTCCACTTT.

This chain joins TRBV9 and TRBJ2-7, with D possibly matching TRBD2 (6 bases). The CDR3 totals 14 residues. V dropped 0 bases and J dropped 5 bases, with 12 bases sitting between them. Germline-derived CDR1 and CDR2 are SGDLS and YYNGEE. The CDR3 nucleotides read TGTGCCAGCAGCGTAGAACTAGCTTGGGACGAGCAGTACTTC. Its translation: CASSVELAWDEQYF.

The gene calls are TRBV6-4 and TRBJ2-2, with D possibly matching TRBD2 (5 bases). Trimming cost V 10 bases and J 5 bases, with 17 bases left between them. CDR3 size: 14 residues. From germline, CDR1 is MRHNA and CDR2 SNTAGT. For the CDR3, the DNA is TGTGCCACCCAACGGGATGTTTGGACCGGGGAGCTGTTTTTT. Translating it yields CATQRDVWTGELFF.

This clone was observed a handful of times. The V gene is TRBV7-9, the J gene TRBJ2-2; weak D call: TRBD2 (5 bases). The V gene's germline CDR1 is SEHNR and CDR2 FQNEAQ (reference sequence). This CDR3 has 14 amino acids. V lost 5 bases, J lost 4 bases, and 11 bases lay in between. CDR3 nucleotide sequence: TGTGCCAGCAGCCCCGGGAAAAGCACCGGGGAGCTGTTTTTT. Amino acids: CASSPGKSTGELFF.

This chain joins TRBV2 and TRBJ2-7, with D possibly matching TRBD2 (5 bases). Germline V gene sequence: CDR1 SNHLY, CDR2 FYNNEI. This CDR3 has 11 amino acids. The ends were cut back, 7 bases at V and 5 bases at J, with 9 bases in the middle. In DNA, the CDR3 is TGTGCCAGCATGGAGGCACACGAGCAGTACTTC. Its protein product is CASMEAHEQYF.

The chain recombines TRBV19 with TRBJ2-1; 9 bases are a match to TRBD1. Trimming at V came to 7 bases and at J to 3 bases, leaving 4 bases not matched to a gene. The CDR3 consists of 14 residues. From germline, CDR1 is LNHDA and CDR2 SQIVND (reference sequence). As DNA, the CDR3 is TGTGCCAGTAAGGGACAGGGATTCTACAATGAGCAGTTCTTC. Its protein is CASKGQGFYNEQFF.

The J gene is TRBJ2-7, the V gene TRBV5-1, with a tentative D call TRBD2 (6 bases). From germline, CDR1 is SGHRS and CDR2 YFSETQ. This CDR3 region has 14 residues. Trimming stripped 2 bases from V and 5 bases from J, with 14 bases between. The chain's CDR3 is CASSFYGGQDEQYF. The CDR3 DNA follows: TGCGCCAGCAGCTTCTACGGGGGTCAGGACGAGCAGTACTTC. Variable domain in full (rest from reference TRBV5-1 and TRBJ2-7): KAGVTQTPRYLIKTRGQQVTLSCSPISGHRSVSWYQQTPGQGLQFLFEYFSETQRNKGNFPGRFSGRQFSNSRSEMNVSTLELGDSALYLCASSFYGGQDEQYFGPGTRLTVT.

J is TRBJ1-3 and V is TRBV24-1, with 7 bases identical to TRBD1. Per germline, CDR1 KGHDR and CDR2 SFDVKD. J was trimmed by 8 bases and V by 9 bases; bases with no gene match: 12. This CDR3 has 14 residues. The CDR3 sequence: CATALRGLQDTIYF. As DNA, the CDR3 is TGTGCCACCGCTCTTAGGGGGCTTCAGGACACCATATATTTT.

V and J are TRBV10-2 and TRBJ2-1, with 7 bases matching TRBD1. V was pared by 4 bases and J by 10 bases, with 13 bases of the junction left unmatched. Germline CDR1 and CDR2: WSHSY and SAAADI. The CDR3 is 15 amino acids. CDR3 protein: CASSAWDSPPGEQFF. In DNA, the CDR3 is TGCGCCAGCAGTGCTTGGGACAGCCCCCCCGGGGAGCAGTTCTTC.

CDR3 sequence (DNA): TGTGCCAGCAGCATTCGAGGACAGTTATACAATGAGCAGTTCTTC. It codes for CASSIRGQLYNEQFF. This chain uses TRBV9 with TRBJ2-1, with a weak D call TRBD1 (6 bases). The CDR3 has 15 amino acids. Per germline, CDR1 SGDLS and CDR2 YYNGEE. Trimming removed 4 bases at V and 4 bases at J, with 15 bases between.

V gene TRBV4-3 combines with J gene TRBJ2-2; 7 bases map to TRBD2. Per the germline V gene, CDR1 is LGHNA and CDR2 is YSLEER. The CDR3 runs 14 residues. V lost 0 bases, J lost 6 bases, and 1 base stayed unmatched. DNA for the CDR3: TGCGCCAGCAGCCAAGATGGGGGGGCCGGGGAGCTGTTTTTT. As protein: CASSQDGGAGELFF.

The gene calls are TRBV19 and TRBJ1-1; the D gene is possibly TRBD1 (6 bases). The CDR3 runs 16 residues. The germline gives CDR1 LNHDA, CDR2 SQIVND (reference sequence). V was pared by 5 bases and J by 4 bases, with 20 bases between. CDR3 sequence reads: CASSARLGGGRTEAFF. The CDR3 DNA is TGTGCCAGTAGTGCCCGTCTGGGAGGGGGGCGCACTGAAGCTTTCTTT.

The rearrangement joins TRBV6-5 to TRBJ1-2, with D hard to call. CDR3 length equals 15 residues. Germline CDR1 MNHEY, CDR2 SVGAGI. The V end lost 4 bases, the J end lost 3 bases, and 15 bases lay between the germline ends. The CDR3 nucleotides read TGTGCCAGCAGTTCCCCAGCTCTAGACCACTATGGCTACACCTTC. This gives the protein CASSSPALDHYGYTF.

The chain couples TRBV7-2 to TRBJ2-7; TRBD1 is a possible D gene (5 bases). CDR1 is SGHTA and CDR2 is FQGNSA in the germline V gene. This CDR3 region has 14 residues. The V gene lost 2 bases and the J gene lost 3 bases, with 11 bases spanning the gap. The CDR3 reads CASSLSPGIYEQYF. DNA for the CDR3: TGTGCCAGCAGCTTAAGTCCAGGGATCTACGAGCAGTACTTC.

V and J are TRBV7-9 and TRBJ2-3; 12 nucleotides agree with TRBD2. The CDR3 totals 16 residues. Germline CDR1 is SEHNR and CDR2 is FQNEAQ (reference sequence). V was pared by 6 bases and J by 2 bases, with 6 bases of the junction left unmatched. For the CDR3, the DNA is TGTGCCAGCAGAAAAAGGACTAGCGGGATCACAGATACGCAGTATTTT. Translated: CASRKRTSGITDTQYF.

J is TRBJ2-1 and V is TRBV4-3; weak D call: TRBD2 (7 bases). CDR1 and CDR2 (germline): LGHNA, YSLEER. Trimming removed 0 bases at V and 4 bases at J, with 16 bases between. The length of the CDR3 is 17 residues. The CDR3 spells CASSQESRGAGYNEQFF. DNA for the CDR3: TGCGCCAGCAGCCAAGAGTCACGGGGGGCTGGGTACAATGAGCAGTTCTTC.

The V call is TRBV27, the J call TRBJ2-7; 13 nucleotides line up with TRBD2. Germline CDR1 MNHEY, CDR2 SMNVEV (reference sequence). The CDR3 runs to 14 residues. Trimming removed 5 bases from V and 2 bases from J; junction bases left unmatched: 0. The CDR3 DNA reads TGTGCCAGCAGTGGGACTAGCGGGGCCTACGAGCAGTACTTC. Translated: CASSGTSGAYEQYF.

The genes are TRBV19 and TRBJ1-2; maybe TRBD1 (5 bases). The CDR3 consists of 13 residues. In germline, CDR1 is LNHDA, CDR2 SQIVND (reference sequence). V dropped 10 bases and J dropped 4 bases, with 16 bases sitting between them. CDR3: CATEGGEVYGYTF. As DNA, the CDR3 is TGTGCCACAGAAGGAGGGGAAGTCTATGGCTACACCTTC. The full variable domain, rest sourced from reference TRBV19 and TRBJ1-2, is DGGITQSPKYLFRKEGQNVTLSCEQNLNHDAMYWYRQDPGQGLRLIYYSQIVNDFQKGDIAEGYSVSREKKESFPLTVTSAQKNPTAFYLCATEGGEVYGYTFGSGTRLTVV.

This clone occurred once. This chain joins TRBV5-1 and TRBJ2-7; no firm D call. Germline V gene sequence: CDR1 SGHRS, CDR2 YFSETQ. The CDR3 totals 14 residues. The V end was cut by 4 bases, the J end by 2 bases, with 13 bases between. The CDR3 bases are TGCGCCAGCAGCGACTCAGCACCTACCTACGAGCAGTACTTC. Its translation: CASSDSAPTYEQYF.

The chain couples TRBV10-2 to TRBJ1-1; D perhaps matches TRBD1 (6 bases). The CDR3 has 15 residues. Trimming removed 5 bases from V and 5 bases from J, with 18 bases in between. Germline-derived CDR1 and CDR2 are WSHSY and SAAADI. CDR3 amino acids: CASSQATGLYTEAFF. CDR3 DNA sequence: TGCGCCAGCAGTCAGGCAACAGGGTTGTATACTGAAGCTTTCTTT.

The J gene is TRBJ2-6, the V gene TRBV9, with D maybe TRBD2 (7 bases). The V and J ends lost 5 bases and 2 bases respectively, with 11 bases between them. The germline CDR1 and CDR2 sequences are SGDLS and YYNGEE. The CDR3 runs to 15 residues. CDR3 amino acids: CASREGGTGANVLTF. DNA of the CDR3: TGTGCCAGCAGAGAGGGGGGGACTGGGGCCAACGTCCTGACTTTC.

The chain is built from TRBV5-1 and TRBJ1-2, with D perhaps TRBD1 (5 bases). Trimming took off 4 bases at V and 5 bases at J, with 18 bases between the two ends. This CDR3 has 15 residues. CDR1 and CDR2 (germline): SGHRS, YFSETQ. CDR3 sequence reads: CASSPASGGIYGYTF. The CDR3 DNA is TGCGCCAGCAGCCCCGCGTCTGGGGGGATATATGGCTACACCTTC.